This T cell receptor beta chain emerged from a study of beta chain features in type 1 diabetes. The study's findings and limits: Significant though moderate, a shortening of TCRB CDR3s appeared in all four CD4+ subsets of Type 1 diabetes patients.

In regard to this clone: No antigen is known for it.

Sorting with CD45RO/CCR7/CD25/CD127/CD95/CD27 yielded naive, central memory, regulatory and stem-like memory CD4+ cells. The authors reverse transcribed all of the isolated RNA, so sequencing captured expressed TCRB transcripts. Assay: immunoSEQ multiplex PCR; the TCRdb copy retains only in-frame clones and omits some. The sample holds roughly 230,000 clones, 11% seen once. Germline V CDR1 and CDR2: SGHNT, YENEEA. Trimming stripped 3 bases from V and 0 bases from J, with 9 bases between. The CDR3 runs 16 residues. The source of this sequence is a young man with type 1 diabetes. The sample taken for sequencing was naive CD4+ T cells from blood. The chain carries TRBV11-3 and TRBJ2-6, with D perhaps TRBD1 (6 bases). CDR3 loop: CASSFGQPSGANVLTF. DNA for the CDR3: TGTGCCAGCAGCTTCGGACAGCCCTCTGGGGCCAACGTCCTGACTTTC.